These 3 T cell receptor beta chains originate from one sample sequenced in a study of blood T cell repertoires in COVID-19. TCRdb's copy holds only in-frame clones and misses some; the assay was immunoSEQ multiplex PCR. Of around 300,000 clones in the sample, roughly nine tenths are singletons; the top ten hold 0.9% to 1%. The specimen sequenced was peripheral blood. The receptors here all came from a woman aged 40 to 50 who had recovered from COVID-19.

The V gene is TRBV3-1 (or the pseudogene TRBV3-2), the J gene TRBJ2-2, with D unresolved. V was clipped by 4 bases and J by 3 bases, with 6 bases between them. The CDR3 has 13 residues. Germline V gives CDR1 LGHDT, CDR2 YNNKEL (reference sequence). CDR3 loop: CASSPQDTGELFF. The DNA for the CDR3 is TGTGCCAGCAGCCCCCAGGACACCGGGGAGCTGTTTTTT.

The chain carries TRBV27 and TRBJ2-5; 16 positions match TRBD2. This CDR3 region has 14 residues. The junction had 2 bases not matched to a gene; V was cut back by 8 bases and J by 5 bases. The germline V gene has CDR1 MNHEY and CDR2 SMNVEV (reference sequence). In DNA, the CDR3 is TGTGCCAGCGGGACTAGCGGGAGGGGGGAGACCCAGTACTTC. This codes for CASGTSGRGETQYF.

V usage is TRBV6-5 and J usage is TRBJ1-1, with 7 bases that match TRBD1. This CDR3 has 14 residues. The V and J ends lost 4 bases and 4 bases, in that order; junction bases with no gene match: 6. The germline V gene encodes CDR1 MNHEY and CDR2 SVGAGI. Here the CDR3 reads CASSSATGSTEAFF. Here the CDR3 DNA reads TGTGCCAGCAGTTCCGCGACAGGGAGCACTGAAGCTTTCTTT.